These T cell receptor beta chains were read from a single sample in a study of cytomegalovirus exposure and HLA in healthy donors. This table comes from immunoSEQ multiplex PCR, and its TCRdb copy is limited to in-frame clones, with some not included. The sample has 150,000 or so clones; roughly 80% are singletons. The sequenced material came from PBMCs. The receptors shown here come from a male donor in good health and CMV-seropositive. The CDR3 runs from the conserved cysteine through the conserved F or W. The D gene is left open where the match is weak. Rows may omit the clone size; those that give it use once, few, many or a size class.

J: TRBJ2-5
V: TRBV30
D: .
size: .
CDR3: CAWNPRQWPGETQYF
DNA: TGTGCCTGGAATCCCAGACAGTGGCCAGGAGAGACCCAGTACTTC

J: TRBJ2-4
V: TRBV5-1
D: .
size: .
CDR3: CASSPDEGGNSQYF
DNA: TGCGCCAGCAGCCCGGACGAGGGGGGGAACAGTCAGTACTTC

J: TRBJ1-2
V: TRBV10-1
D: .
size: few
CDR3: CASSPGHGNYGYTF
DNA: TGCGCCAGCAGCCCGGGACACGGTAACTATGGCTACACCTTC

J: TRBJ2-2
V: TRBV7-2
D: .
size: .
CDR3: CAIPRAGELFF
DNA: TGTGCCATCCCACGGGCCGGGGAGCTGTTTTTT

J: TRBJ2-7
V: TRBV4-3
D: TRBD2
size: .
CDR3: CASSQDSSGTYEQYF
DNA: TGCGCCAGCAGCCAAGACTCTAGCGGGACATACGAGCAGTACTTC

J: TRBJ2-5
V: TRBV7-8
D: .
size: .
CDR3: CASRGGSGETQYF
DNA: TGTGCCAGCAGAGGTGGGAGTGGAGAGACCCAGTACTTC

J: TRBJ1-5
V: TRBV7-2
D: .
size: .
CDR3: CASSLVRGGLSNQPQHF
DNA: TGTGCCAGCAGCTTAGTTCGGGGGGGGCTTAGCAATCAGCCCCAGCATTTT

J: TRBJ2-1
V: TRBV4-1
D: TRBD1
size: .
CDR3: CASSQDRQGSSYNEQFF
DNA: TGCGCCAGCAGCCAAGATCGACAGGGAAGCTCCTACAATGAGCAGTTCTTC

J: TRBJ2-2
V: TRBV28
D: TRBD1
size: .
CDR3: CASSLTGGIGELFF
DNA: TGTGCCAGCAGTTTGACAGGGGGCATCGGGGAGCTGTTTTTT

J: TRBJ1-4
V: TRBV19
D: .
size: .
CDR3: CANRGGATNEKLFF
DNA: TGTGCCAATAGGGGAGGGGCAACTAATGAAAAACTGTTTTTT

J: TRBJ1-2
V: TRBV30
D: .
size: .
CDR3: CAWGGAGLANYGYTF
DNA: TGTGCCTGGGGAGGGGCAGGGCTAGCTAACTATGGCTACACCTTC

J: TRBJ2-1
V: TRBV19
D: .
size: .
CDR3: CASSNLRGLGRDEQFF
DNA: TGTGCCAGTAGCAATCTAAGGGGACTGGGTAGGGATGAGCAGTTCTTC

J: TRBJ2-1
V: TRBV5-6
D: .
size: .
CDR3: CASRQSYNEQFF
DNA: TGTGCCAGCAGGCAGTCCTACAATGAGCAGTTCTTC

J: TRBJ2-2
V: TRBV15
D: .
size: .
CDR3: CATSRDPLPTGELFF
DNA: TGTGCCACCAGCAGAGATCCCCTTCCCACCGGGGAGCTGTTTTTT

J: TRBJ1-1
V: TRBV19
D: TRBD1
size: .
CDR3: CASSLPGQISEAFF
DNA: TGTGCCAGTAGTCTACCGGGACAGATTTCTGAAGCTTTCTTT

J: TRBJ2-7
V: TRBV19
D: TRBD2
size: few
CDR3: CASSIRTSGVVPYEQYF
DNA: TGTGCCAGTAGTATCCGGACTAGCGGGGTAGTACCCTACGAGCAGTACTTC

J: TRBJ1-2
V: TRBV28
D: .
size: .
CDR3: CASSSPTGSNYGYTF
DNA: TGTGCCAGCAGCTCCCCTACAGGGAGTAACTATGGCTACACCTTC

J: TRBJ1-6
V: TRBV6-5
D: .
size: .
CDR3: CASTLIGRNSPLHF
DNA: TGTGCCAGCACGTTGATTGGGCGTAATTCACCCCTCCACTTT

J: TRBJ2-3
V: TRBV13
D: .
size: .
CDR3: CASSLIGGPDTQYF
DNA: TGTGCCAGCAGCTTAATCGGGGGGCCCGATACGCAGTATTTT

J: TRBJ2-4
V: TRBV5-4
D: .
size: .
CDR3: CASSLREGSGTKNIQYF
DNA: TGTGCCAGCAGCTTGCGAGAAGGTTCCGGGACCAAAAACATTCAGTACTTC

J: TRBJ2-7
V: TRBV10-2
D: .
size: .
CDR3: CASSESSRTYEQYF
DNA: TGCGCCAGCAGTGAGTCCTCGCGGACCTACGAGCAGTACTTC

J: TRBJ1-4
V: TRBV7-6
D: .
size: .
CDR3: CASSRTGYNEKLFF
DNA: TGTGCCAGCAGCCGCACAGGGTACAATGAAAAACTGTTTTTT

J: TRBJ1-5
V: TRBV6-6
D: TRBD1
size: .
CDR3: CASSKGQGTQPQHF
DNA: TGTGCCAGCAGCAAAGGACAGGGAACTCAGCCCCAGCATTTT

J: TRBJ2-7
V: TRBV19
D: .
size: .
CDR3: CASSIGDFETVSEQYF
DNA: TGTGCCAGTAGTATCGGGGACTTCGAAACCGTCTCCGAGCAGTACTTC

J: TRBJ1-2
V: TRBV27
D: .
size: .
CDR3: CASSLRGWYGYTF
DNA: TGTGCCAGCAGTTTGCGGGGTTGGTATGGCTACACCTTC

J: TRBJ2-7
V: TRBV28
D: .
size: .
CDR3: CASSLSNNEQYF
DNA: TGTGCCAGCAGTTTATCCAACAACGAGCAGTACTTC